This is a list of T cell receptor beta chains from one sample in a study of blood T cell repertoires in COVID-19. The data were produced by immunoSEQ multiplex PCR, yet TCRdb's version contains in-frame clones alone and is incomplete. The sample has 200,000 to 250,000 clones; roughly 82% are singletons. Sequenced: peripheral blood. These receptors were taken from a human donor in a cohort sampled during active COVID-19. The CDR3 runs from the conserved cysteine through the conserved F or W. D genes are given only for firm matches. Clone size, where shown, is once, few, many, or a class for clones that have expanded.

clone size	J gene	V gene	D gene	CDR3 protein	CDR3 DNA
once	TRBJ2-2	TRBV19	TRBD2	CASSQAGNTGELFF	TGTGCCAGTAGTCAAGCGGGAAACACCGGGGAGCTGTTTTTT
.	TRBJ1-3	TRBV6-5	.	CASSFDRFGNTIYF	TGTGCCAGCAGTTTTGACAGGTTTGGAAACACCATATATTTT
.	TRBJ2-7	TRBV13	TRBD1	CASSPKPTGSYEQYF	TGTGCCAGCAGTCCCAAACCGACAGGGAGCTACGAGCAGTACTTC
.	TRBJ2-5	TRBV10-3	TRBD2	CAISERTSGRMETQYF	TGTGCCATCAGTGAAAGGACTAGCGGGAGAATGGAGACCCAGTACTTC
.	TRBJ1-1	TRBV4-1	.	CASSQAGYATEAFF	TGCGCCAGCAGCCAAGCAGGGTACGCCACTGAAGCTTTCTTT
.	TRBJ2-5	TRBV10-3	TRBD2	CATKTSGGGPETQYF	TGTGCCACCAAGACTAGCGGGGGAGGGCCAGAGACCCAGTACTTC
.	TRBJ2-1	TRBV18	TRBD2	CASSGLAVDEQFF	TGTGCCAGCTCGGGACTAGCGGTCGATGAGCAGTTCTTC
.	TRBJ1-1	TRBV5-6	.	CASSFPTGEAFF	TGTGCCAGCAGCTTTCCTACAGGGGAAGCTTTCTTT
.	TRBJ2-7	TRBV28	TRBD2	CASRTGGGPYEQYF	TGTGCCAGCAGAACGGGGGGAGGGCCCTACGAGCAGTACTTC
.	TRBJ1-1	TRBV11-1	TRBD1	CASSLARDRGGNTEAFF	TGTGCCAGCAGCTTAGCGCGGGACAGGGGAGGTAACACTGAAGCTTTCTTT
.	TRBJ2-2	TRBV29-1	.	CSGKRNTGELFF	TGCAGCGGAAAGCGAAACACCGGGGAGCTGTTTTTT
many	TRBJ1-1	TRBV27	.	CASSLLTRGDTEAFF	TGTGCCAGCAGTTTATTGACCAGGGGAGACACTGAAGCTTTCTTT
.	TRBJ2-5	TRBV6-6	.	CASSHQRETQYF	TGTGCCAGCAGTCACCAACGGGAGACCCAGTACTTC
few	TRBJ2-7	TRBV27	.	CASSFGSRGEQYF	TGTGCCAGCAGTTTTGGTTCCAGGGGCGAGCAGTACTTC
.	TRBJ2-1	TRBV5-1	TRBD1	CASSLGQGGIYYNEQFF	TGCGCCAGCAGCTTGGGACAGGGGGGCATCTACTACAATGAGCAGTTCTTC
once	TRBJ2-3	TRBV3-1/TRBV3-2	.	CASSQGRTSTQYF	TGTGCCAGCAGCCAAGGGCGAACTAGCACGCAGTATTTT
.	TRBJ1-5	TRBV28	.	CASRPGRQGIGQPQHF	TGTGCCAGCAGACCCGGCCGGCAGGGTATAGGGCAGCCCCAGCATTTT
.	TRBJ2-1	TRBV28	TRBD2	CASSERLALVNEQFF	TGTGCCAGCAGCGAAAGACTAGCATTAGTCAATGAGCAGTTCTTC
.	TRBJ2-2	TRBV2	.	CASSVIRNTGELFF	TGTGCCAGCAGTGTAATCAGGAACACCGGGGAGCTGTTTTTT
.	TRBJ2-7	TRBV28	.	CASRTQGAGGYEQYF	TGTGCCAGCCGGACTCAGGGGGCGGGGGGGTACGAGCAGTACTTC
.	TRBJ1-1	TRBV28	TRBD1	CASSSPGGNTEAFF	TGTGCCAGCAGTTCACCAGGGGGGAACACTGAAGCTTTCTTT
.	TRBJ2-1	TRBV5-1	.	CASSLGLSPASSYNEQFF	TGCGCCAGCAGCTTGGGTCTCAGTCCAGCGAGCTCCTACAATGAGCAGTTCTTC
.	TRBJ1-1	TRBV18	.	CASSPFGRGAEAFF	TGTGCCAGTTCACCATTTGGACGGGGGGCTGAAGCTTTCTTT
many	TRBJ1-5	TRBV27	TRBD1	CASSLSAGQGSNQPQHF	TGTGCCAGCAGTTTATCAGCCGGACAGGGCAGCAATCAGCCCCAGCATTTT
once	TRBJ2-1	TRBV7-2	TRBD2	CASSLQAGGGNEQFF	TGTGCCAGCAGCCTCCAAGCGGGAGGTGGAAATGAGCAGTTCTTC